The subject of this entry is one TCR beta chain. What antigen it recognizes has not been identified. No base quality information exists; no much larger clone differs at one position. At one collaborating source in Seattle, patients were enrolled during active infection and were followed longitudinally through the course of disease. Collaborating institutions collected whole blood in K2EDTA tubes following their own protocols. For TCRbeta analysis, collaborators shipped samples in one of three forms: frozen whole blood, isolated PBMCs, or DNA extracted from either of those sample types. Clipping removes 5 bases from V and 2 bases from J, with 6 as the unmatched junction base count. CDR1 and CDR2 (LGHDT, YNNKEL) derive from the germline V gene (reference sequence). CDR3 length: 15 amino acids, cysteine to phenylalanine. The kept DNA is CDR3 alone, 45 bases in frame from the first base. The data originate from a study of blood T cell repertoires in COVID-19 (dated by TCRdb to 2018 to 2021). Background on the whole study: Collaborator samples came from the United States, Italy and Spain and covered acute and convalescent phases of COVID-19. The prospective study material was composed of cDNA or gDNA derived from T cells, B-cell-depleted T cells, or PBMCs. The repertoires were released in a freely available public database meant as a resource for research on the immune response to SARS-CoV-2. Where available, HLA class I and class II types were obtained from metadata supplied by the sample provider rather than from assay-based typing. Subjects who had been exposed to COVID-19, were actively infected with it, or had recovered from it provided the deeply sampled blood TCRbeta repertoires that made up the dataset. The sample metadata nearly always contained a de-identified subject ID, COVID-19 status, age in years and sex. The samples were drawn from the first 160 participants of the ongoing ImmuneRACE study and from 1,254 subjects provided by 6 global collaborators.

What the work shows at the level of the full study, not this receptor alone: Clinical and demographic metadata were provided uncurated, with the amount varying by source and participant.

TCRbeta CDR3 regions were amplified from genomic DNA using the immunoSEQ Assay, a bias-controlled multiplex PCR. The authors' pipeline ran thus. The number of nucleated cells in each sample was estimated from the amplification of reference gene primers within the assay. To quantify the absolute abundance of each unique TCRbeta CDR3 rearrangement, sequence reads were collapsed and filtered. For each sample, productive Simpson clonality was calculated by taking the square root of Simpson's diversity index across productive rearrangements. The clones in this table, taken by TCRdb from immuneACCESS, are in-frame only. Not every clone is retained; where verified, under half of the shortfall comes from an unresolved V gene, and the cause of the rest is unknown. The V and J calls and clone size come from that table; D and trimming were worked out from the DNA. Present in this sample are roughly 400,000 clones, around 87% of which were seen just once. In total, the top ten clones hold 2% to 2.5% of the sample.

This clonotype was sampled from a woman aged 60-75 years with COVID-19, enrolled during active disease. The specimen was peripheral blood. The V and J segments used are TRBV3-1 (or the pseudogene TRBV3-2) and TRBJ2-3; TRBD2 fits 8 bases in the junction. In nucleotides, the sequence is TGTGCCAGCAGCTCGCACGGGGGGGTCACAGATACGCAGTATTTT. Its protein product is CASSSHGGVTDTQYF.